The present entry profiles one T cell receptor beta chain with its context. These data come from a study of PD-1 blockade in mismatch repair-deficient tumors. Clones were sequenced by immunoSEQ multiplex PCR, and TCRdb holds only the in-frame ones, with some missing. The sample lists 40,000 to 65,000 clones, over 70% occurring once. The sample was peripheral blood, taken less than 21 weeks after starting pembrolizumab. This receptor was identified in an adult with mismatch repair-deficient cancer.

This CDR3 is CASSDANRGDYGYTF. DNA for the CDR3: TGTGCCAGCAGCGACGCGAACAGGGGAGACTATGGCTACACCTTC. The V gene is TRBV7-3, the J gene TRBJ1-2, with 7 bases lining up with TRBD1. Per germline, CDR1 SGHTA and CDR2 FQGTGA. The CDR3 loop spans 15 amino acids. V lost 5 bases and J lost 3; bases outside the gene matches: 9.